One and the same sample provided the 30 T cell receptor beta chains below, sequenced in a study of CD4 T cells in relation to SARS-CoV-2 and coronaviruses. Assay: immunoSEQ multiplex PCR; the TCRdb copy retains only in-frame clones and omits some. The data show roughly 60,000 clones, with 85% to 95% seen just once and roughly 0.14% held by the top ten. CD4+ T cells from unexposed donors were obtained before the COVID-19 pandemic (2011-2018). Sequences were obtained from naive CD4+ T cells from PBMCs. Subset: naive CD4+ T cells isolated by negative enrichment. The receptors stem from a human donor in good health.

The V gene is TRBV28, the J gene TRBJ2-7, with 8 positions matching TRBD1. The CDR3 has 16 residues. Germline CDR1 MDHEN, CDR2 SYDVKM. J gave up 0 bases and V 6 bases, and 10 bases lay outside the gene matches. The DNA of the CDR3 is TGTGCCAGCAGACCCGGGACAGGTCCCTACTCCTACGAGCAGTACTTC. Amino acid sequence: CASRPGTGPYSYEQYF.

The rearrangement uses TRBV7-7 and TRBJ2-2; 12 positions match TRBD2. This CDR3 is built from 17 residues. Germline CDR1 SSHAT, CDR2 FNYEAQ (reference sequence). With 3 bases clipped from V and 0 bases from J, the junction kept 2 bases outside the gene matches. The DNA of the CDR3 is TGTGCCAGCAGCTTCGGACTAGCGGGGACGAACACCGGGGAGCTGTTTTTT. Translation gives CASSFGLAGTNTGELFF.

In its sample, this clone was seen once. This chain links TRBV5-1 with TRBJ2-1, with 7 bases matching TRBD2. Trimming cost V 3 bases and J 5 bases; bases outside gene matches: 2. Germline CDR1 and CDR2: SGHRS and YFSETQ. The CDR3 contains 13 residues. This CDR3 reads CASSWGGDNEQFF. CDR3 bases: TGCGCCAGCAGCTGGGGGGGGGACAATGAGCAGTTCTTC.

V is TRBV10-2 and J is TRBJ2-1; weak D call: TRBD2 (7 bases). Trimming took off 0 bases at V and 12 bases at J, with 15 bases between the two ends. This CDR3 has 14 residues. The germline gives CDR1 WSHSY, CDR2 SAAADI. CDR3 loop: CASSESGRGPGQFF. The CDR3 bases are TGCGCCAGCAGTGAGTCGGGGCGGGGGCCTGGGCAGTTCTTC.

This chain connects TRBV28 to TRBJ2-7; TRBD1 matches 7 bases. V shed 7 bases and J 0 bases; nucleotides not matched to a gene: 0. The CDR3 has 12 residues. Per the germline V gene, CDR1 is MDHEN and CDR2 is SYDVKM. The CDR3 nucleotides are TGTGCCAGCACAGGGGGCTCCTACGAGCAGTACTTC. Amino acid sequence: CASTGGSYEQYF. The complete variable domain, with remaining parts taken from reference TRBV28 and TRBJ2-7, reads DVKVTQSSRYLVKRTGEKVFLECVQDMDHENMFWYRQDPGLGLRLIYFSYDVKMKEKGDIPEGYSVSREKKERFSLILESASTNQTSMYLCASTGGSYEQYFGPGTRLTVT.

The rearrangement links TRBV6-6 to TRBJ1-6, with a tentative D call TRBD1 (5 bases). V shed 6 bases and J shed 6 bases, with 15 bases lying between them. Germline CDR1 MNHNY, CDR2 SVGAGI (reference sequence). The CDR3 totals 15 residues. The CDR3 region has the DNA TGTGCCAGCAGCCTTCGACCTGGGGGTAATTCACCCCTCCACTTT. This encodes CASSLRPGGNSPLHF.

The chain links TRBV15 to TRBJ2-1, with 13 bases that match TRBD2. J was trimmed by 4 bases and V by 4 bases; bases with no gene match: 16. The CDR3 sequence is 20 residues long. CDR1 is LNHNV, CDR2 YYDKDF, per germline (reference sequence). The DNA of the CDR3 is TGTGCCACCAGCACCCAGGGGGCTACTAGCGGGAGGGCCGGGTACAATGAGCAGTTCTTC. Its translation is CATSTQGATSGRAGYNEQFF.

This chain joins TRBV4-1 and TRBJ2-7; D unclear. V was clipped by 0 bases and J by 4 bases, with 1 base between them. The CDR3 runs 11 residues. From germline, CDR1 is MGHRA and CDR2 YSYEKL. Here the CDR3 DNA reads TGCGCCAGCAGCCAAGATTACGAGCAGTACTTC. This gives the protein CASSQDYEQYF.

This chain connects TRBV6-5 to TRBJ2-1, with a tentative D call TRBD1 (7 bases). V lost 5 bases and J 6 bases, leaving 17 bases between the germline ends. The CDR3 is 15 residues long. The germline V gene has CDR1 MNHEY and CDR2 SVGAGI. CDR3 nucleotide sequence: TGTGCCAGCAGTCCGGACAGGTCGGAGGGCAATGAGCAGTTCTTC. Translation gives CASSPDRSEGNEQFF.

The V call is TRBV24-1, the J call TRBJ2-1; TRBD2 matches 11 bases. CDR1 and CDR2 from the germline V gene are KGHDR and SFDVKD. CDR3 length: 17 residues. Germline trimming cut 4 bases from V and 4 bases from J; bases unmatched to any gene: 8. The CDR3 region has the DNA TGTGCCACCAGTGACCGAACCGGGACTAGCGGATACAATGAGCAGTTCTTC. Residues: CATSDRTGTSGYNEQFF.

The CDR3 nucleotides are TGTGCCAGCAGCTTAGAACCAAGCGTTGAGACCCAGTACTTC. This encodes CASSLEPSVETQYF. This chain links TRBV7-3 with TRBJ2-5; no clear D. The V end lost 2 bases, the J end lost 5 bases, and 12 bases lay between the germline ends. The CDR3 consists of 14 residues. Germline V gene data show CDR1 as SGHTA and CDR2 as FQGTGA. Drawing the rest from reference TRBV7-3 and TRBJ2-5, the complete variable domain is GAGVSQTPSNKVTEKGKYVELRCDPISGHTALYWYRQSLGQGPEFLIYFQGTGAADDSGLPNDRFFAVRPEGSVSTLKIQRTERGDSAVYLCASSLEPSVETQYFGPGTRLLVL.

This chain joins TRBV27 and TRBJ2-3, with D unresolved. Deletions cut 3 bases from V and 2 bases from J, with 12 bases between. Germline CDR1 is MNHEY and CDR2 is SMNVEV (reference sequence). The CDR3 is 15 residues long. CDR3 nucleotides: TGTGCCAGCAGTTTTCAAGTGAGGTACACAGATACGCAGTATTTT. Protein product: CASSFQVRYTDTQYF.

J is TRBJ2-1 and V is TRBV21-1; TRBD2, the table's D call, lacks a check against the DNA. TRBV21-1 is a recognized pseudogene. The CDR3 length is 15 residues. CDR3 protein: CASSAGTSVQNEQFF. CDR3 sequence (DNA): TGTGCCAGCAGCGCCGGGACTAGCGTTCAGAATGAGCAGTTCTTC.

The genes are TRBV10-3 and TRBJ2-7; D is perhaps TRBD1 or TRBD2 (6 bases each). The CDR3 spans 15 residues. CDR1 ENHRY and CDR2 SYGVKD come from the germline V gene. Between the trimmed V and J ends, which lost 2 bases and 5 bases, there was a span of 16 bases. The CDR3 protein is CAISEPGGEMNEQYF. CDR3 DNA: TGTGCCATCAGTGAGCCCGGGGGCGAAATGAACGAGCAGTACTTC.

The chain carries TRBV28 and TRBJ2-7, with 9 bases identical to TRBD1. From germline, CDR1 is MDHEN and CDR2 SYDVKM. This CDR3 has 15 residues. Germline trimming cut 6 bases from V and 4 bases from J; bases unmatched to any gene: 10. CDR3 in amino acids: CASSTLDRGLYEQYF. In DNA form, the CDR3 reads TGTGCCAGCAGCACACTGGACAGGGGCCTTTACGAGCAGTACTTC.

CDR3 bases: TGTGCCAGCAGCGTCGACAGGGGAGGAAGAAACACCATATATTTT. Protein: CASSVDRGGRNTIYF. The rearrangement links TRBV6-5 to TRBJ1-3; 8 bases match TRBD1. CDR1 and CDR2 (germline): MNHEY, SVGAGI. CDR3 length equals 15 residues. The junction had 9 bases not matched to a gene; V was cut back by 6 bases and J by 5 bases.

V gene TRBV6-6 combines with J gene TRBJ2-1; TRBD2 matches at 13 bases. This CDR3 is built from 16 residues. V lost 5 bases and J lost 6; bases outside the gene matches: 7. Per germline, CDR1 MNHNY and CDR2 SVGAGI (reference sequence). Here the CDR3 reads CASSTQRTSGSNEQFF. Here the CDR3 DNA reads TGTGCCAGCAGTACCCAACGGACTAGCGGGAGCAATGAGCAGTTCTTC.

This chain connects TRBV10-3 to TRBJ2-3, with no clear D. Trimming pared 0 bases from V and 6 bases from J, leaving 4 bases between. This CDR3 is built from 12 residues. The germline CDR1 and CDR2 sequences are ENHRY and SYGVKD. CDR3 region: CAISESTDTQYF. DNA of the CDR3: TGTGCCATCAGTGAGTCTACCGATACGCAGTATTTT.

The rearrangement uses TRBV19 and TRBJ2-7, with TRBD2 identical over 9 bases. The CDR3 is 19 residues long. V lost 5 bases and J lost 3; bases outside the gene matches: 20. In germline, CDR1 is LNHDA, CDR2 SQIVND (reference sequence). The CDR3 protein is CASSLYYGTSRRGNYEQYF. Written as DNA, the CDR3 is TGTGCCAGTAGTCTATATTATGGGACTAGCAGGAGGGGGAACTACGAGCAGTACTTC.

The V and J genes are TRBV3-1 (or the pseudogene TRBV3-2) and TRBJ2-7; TRBD1 aligns across 10 bases. V lost 4 bases, J lost 4 bases, and 7 bases stayed unmatched. CDR1 and CDR2 (germline): LGHDT, YNNKEL (reference sequence). The CDR3 has 15 residues. CDR3 coding DNA: TGTGCCAGCAGCCCCACGGGACAGGGGATATACGAGCAGTACTTC. As protein: CASSPTGQGIYEQYF.

The chain links TRBV28 to TRBJ1-3; no clear D gene. The CDR3 is 17 amino acids. CDR1 and CDR2 from the germline V gene are MDHEN and SYDVKM. Trimming shortened V by 3 bases and J by 0 bases, and 15 bases separated the two germline ends. CDR3 protein: CASSLLIRRVSGNTIYF. The CDR3 DNA follows: TGTGCCAGCAGTTTGCTCATTCGACGGGTCTCTGGAAACACCATATATTTT.

The genes are TRBV28 and TRBJ1-1, with unresolved D. Trimming removed 1 base from V and 1 base from J, with 16 bases in between. Germline values: CDR1 MDHEN, CDR2 SYDVKM. This CDR3 region has 17 residues. CDR3 coding DNA: TGTGCCAGCAGTTTATTTTTGGTTGGGCAGGCGAACACTGAAGCTTTCTTT. This gives the protein CASSLFLVGQANTEAFF.

This clone has only one observation. The J gene is TRBJ2-7, the V gene TRBV6-5; D is uncertain. The length of the CDR3 is 15 residues. Trimming cost V 6 bases and J 1 base, with 16 bases left between them. The V gene's germline CDR1 is MNHEY and CDR2 SVGAGI. In DNA, the CDR3 is TGTGCCAGCAGCCAAGGGCGCTTTGGTTCCTACGAGCAGTACTTC. Translated, it gives CASSQGRFGSYEQYF.

This chain joins TRBV27 and TRBJ2-2; TRBD1 aligns across 11 bases. CDR3 length: 19 amino acids. V dropped 3 bases and J dropped 4; count of bases not matched to a gene: 13. Germline V CDR1 and CDR2: MNHEY, SMNVEV (reference sequence). The CDR3 loop is CASSLSWTGGLRPTGELFF. The CDR3, as DNA: TGTGCCAGCAGTTTGTCCTGGACAGGGGGCCTCCGCCCCACCGGGGAGCTGTTTTTT.

The rearrangement joins TRBV11-2 to TRBJ2-4, with TRBD1 matching 8 bases. The CDR3 consists of 15 residues. The V gene end was trimmed by 5 bases and the J gene end by 3 bases; junction bases not matched to a gene: 6. Germline CDR1 SGHAT, CDR2 FQNNGV. Here the CDR3 DNA reads TGTGCCAGCAGCCACACCGGGACAGGCAAAAACATTCAGTACTTC. Translation gives CASSHTGTGKNIQYF.

The chain joins TRBV7-9 to TRBJ1-1; D unresolved. Per the germline V gene, CDR1 is SEHNR and CDR2 is FQNEAQ (reference sequence). The length of the CDR3 is 14 residues. Trimming removed 6 bases at V and 6 bases at J, with 17 bases between. The CDR3 DNA follows: TGTGCCAGCAGTGGAAACAGCCGGGTCGCTGAAGCTTTCTTT. It codes for CASSGNSRVAEAFF.

The genes are TRBV3-1 (or the pseudogene TRBV3-2) and TRBJ1-6; no clear D gene. The CDR3 runs 16 residues. CDR1 is LGHDT, CDR2 YNNKEL, per germline (reference sequence). V was trimmed by 0 bases and J by 6 bases, leaving 12 bases between them. Here the CDR3 reads CASSQETAPGNSPLHF. CDR3 sequence (DNA): TGTGCCAGCAGCCAAGAAACCGCCCCGGGTAATTCACCCCTCCACTTT.

DNA for the CDR3: TGTGCCAGCAGCATAGACGGTTCCAGCAATCAGCCCCAGCATTTT. This gives the protein CASSIDGSSNQPQHF. V is TRBV6-5 and J is TRBJ1-5, with D unresolved. The CDR3 length is 15 residues. The germline V gene has CDR1 MNHEY and CDR2 SVGAGI. V was cut by 6 bases and J by 1 base, with 13 bases left in between.

CDR3 amino acids: CASSQVWTSGGGGEQFF. The DNA for the CDR3 is TGTGCCAGCAGCCAAGTTTGGACTAGCGGAGGAGGGGGTGAGCAGTTCTTC. This chain uses TRBV3-1 (or the pseudogene TRBV3-2) with TRBJ2-1; 10 positions match TRBD2. V was clipped by 1 base and J by 9 bases; unmatched bases: 12. The CDR3 has 17 amino acids. Germline CDR1 reads LGHDT; CDR2 reads YNNKEL (reference sequence).

The chain is built from TRBV19 and TRBJ2-3; 8 bases fit TRBD1. J lost 5 bases, V lost 4 bases, and 8 bases had no gene match. The CDR3 is 15 residues long. From germline, CDR1 is LNHDA and CDR2 SQIVND (reference sequence). CDR3: CASSNEQGVRDTQYF. As DNA, the CDR3 is TGTGCCAGTAGTAATGAACAGGGGGTAAGAGATACGCAGTATTTT.